What follows is one T cell receptor (beta chain) and its context. Its antigen remains unknown. The data derive from a study of graft-versus-host responses after intestinal transplantation. On the study more broadly: Among the recipients, all got anti-thymocyte globulin induction and then tacrolimus and steroids for around 3 years.

Produced via immunoSEQ multiplex PCR; TCRdb's table is partial and in-frame only. The sample carries more than 90,000 clones, 85% to 95% recorded once. This TCR came from a human donor who received an intestinal transplant. Sample: unstimulated CD8+ T cells sorted from spleen or lymph node cells, taken before intestinal transplant.

For the CDR3, the DNA is TGTGCCAGCAGTTACTCGAGCTGGGAGCAGTACTTC. This codes for CASSYSSWEQYF. V gene TRBV6-6 combines with J gene TRBJ2-7; no clear D. The CDR3 consists of 12 residues. Germline V lookup: CDR1 MNHNY, CDR2 SVGAGI (reference sequence). Trimming stripped 0 bases from V and 7 bases from J, with 7 bases between.